Presented here are 3 T cell receptor beta chains from one specimen sequenced in a study of blood T cells in healthy people across ages. Combining a sample-barcoded 5' primer with a J-beta primer mix, a second PCR ran for about 6 to 12 cycles. TCRdb analysed the 5' RACE reads with MiXCR anew, one entry per CDR3 protein. The sample yields about 1.8 million distinct CDR3 sequences, around 50% seen once. Sequencing input: blood. Source of these receptors: a middle-aged woman in good health.

The genes are TRBV7-2 and TRBJ1-4; D is uncertain. The germline V and J ends were trimmed by 4 bases and 8 bases, with 14 bases remaining between them. CDR3 length: 14 amino acids. The germline gives CDR1 SGHTA, CDR2 FQGNSA. CDR3 protein: CASSSGLNMEKLFF. The CDR3 nucleotides read TGTGCCAGCAGCTCGGGGTTAAATATGGAAAAACTGTTTTTT.

This clonotype was seen a single time. This rearrangement joins TRBV4-3 to TRBJ1-4; weak D call: TRBD1 (5 bases). CDR1 and CDR2 (germline): LGHNA, YSLEER. This CDR3 contains 15 residues. Trimming took 0 bases from V and 8 from J, leaving 13 bases between them. DNA for the CDR3: TGCGCCAGCAGCCAAGATCCGGCCCAGGGAGAAAAACTGTTTTTT. The encoded protein is CASSQDPAQGEKLFF.

DNA of the CDR3: TGTGCCAGCAGTCACGGCTCGGGGGGAGGCCAAGAGACCCAGTACTTC. Its translation: CASSHGSGGGQETQYF. The rearrangement links TRBV6-5 to TRBJ2-7, with TRBD2 matching 7 bases. With the DNA end fitting TRBJ2-5 better, the J assignment may be wrong. The CDR3 is made up of 16 amino acids. Germline-derived CDR1 and CDR2 are MNHEY and SVGAGI.